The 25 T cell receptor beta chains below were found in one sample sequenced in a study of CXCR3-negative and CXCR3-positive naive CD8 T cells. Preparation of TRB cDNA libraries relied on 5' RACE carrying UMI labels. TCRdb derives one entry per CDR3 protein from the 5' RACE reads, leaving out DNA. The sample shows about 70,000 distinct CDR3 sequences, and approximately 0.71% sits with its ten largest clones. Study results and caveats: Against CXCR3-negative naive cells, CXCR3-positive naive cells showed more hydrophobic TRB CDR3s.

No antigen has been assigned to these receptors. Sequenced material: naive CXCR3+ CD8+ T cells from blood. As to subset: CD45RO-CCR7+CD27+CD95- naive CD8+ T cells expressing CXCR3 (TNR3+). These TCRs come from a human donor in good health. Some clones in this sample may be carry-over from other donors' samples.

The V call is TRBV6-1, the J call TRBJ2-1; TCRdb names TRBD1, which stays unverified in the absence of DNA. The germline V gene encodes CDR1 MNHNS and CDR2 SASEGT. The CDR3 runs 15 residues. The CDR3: CASSEGTGERSEQFF.

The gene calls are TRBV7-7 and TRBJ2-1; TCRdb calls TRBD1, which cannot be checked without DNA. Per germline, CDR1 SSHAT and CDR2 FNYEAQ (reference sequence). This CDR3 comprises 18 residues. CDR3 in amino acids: CASSLRGGGIPSYNEQFF. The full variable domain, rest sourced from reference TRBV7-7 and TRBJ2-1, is GAGVSQSPRYKVTKRGQDVTLRCDPISSHATLYWYQQALGQGPEFLTYFNYEAQPDKSGLPSDRFSAERPEGSISTLTIQRTEQRDSAMYRCASSLRGGGIPSYNEQFFGPGTRLTVL.

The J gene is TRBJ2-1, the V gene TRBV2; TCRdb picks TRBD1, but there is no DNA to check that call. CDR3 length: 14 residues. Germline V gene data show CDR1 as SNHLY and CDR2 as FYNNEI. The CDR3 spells CASITGGAYNEQFF.

The CDR3 loop reads CASSVGTSGQETQYF. The chain is built from TRBV9 and TRBJ2-5; there is no DNA to check the TCRdb D call of TRBD2. CDR1 and CDR2 from the germline V gene are SGDLS and YYNGEE. The CDR3 is 15 residues long.

The CDR3 spells CASSTSGGSYNEQFF. The rearrangement links TRBV6-4 to TRBJ2-1. CDR1 and CDR2 (germline): MRHNA, SNTAGT. The CDR3 is 15 residues long.

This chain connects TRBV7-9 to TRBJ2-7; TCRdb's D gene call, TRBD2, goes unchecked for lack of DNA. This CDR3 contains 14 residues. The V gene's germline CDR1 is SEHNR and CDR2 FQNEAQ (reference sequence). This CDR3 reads CASSWDLPVYEQYF. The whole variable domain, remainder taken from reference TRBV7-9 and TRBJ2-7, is DTGVSQNPRHKITKRGQNVTFRCDPISEHNRLYWYRQTLGQGPEFLTYFQNEAQLEKSRLLSDRFSAERPKGSFSTLEIQRTEQGDSAMYLCASSWDLPVYEQYFGPGTRLTVT.

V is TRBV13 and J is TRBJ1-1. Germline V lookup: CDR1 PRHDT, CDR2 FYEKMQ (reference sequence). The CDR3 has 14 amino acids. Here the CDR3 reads CASSFNQMNTEAFF.

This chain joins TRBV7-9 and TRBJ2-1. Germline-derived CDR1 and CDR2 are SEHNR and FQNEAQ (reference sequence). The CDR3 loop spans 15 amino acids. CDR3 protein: CASSLVRPGHNEQFF.

The CDR3 protein is CASSIPTGGWETQYF. The V and J genes are TRBV7-8 and TRBJ2-5; TCRdb outputs TRBD1, but without DNA this stays unchecked. The germline V gene encodes CDR1 SGHVS and CDR2 FQNEAQ. CDR3 length: 15 residues.

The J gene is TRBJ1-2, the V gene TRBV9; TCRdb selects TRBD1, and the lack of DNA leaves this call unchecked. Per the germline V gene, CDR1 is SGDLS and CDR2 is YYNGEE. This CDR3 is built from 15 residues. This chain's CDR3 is CASSFKGQGFSGYTF.

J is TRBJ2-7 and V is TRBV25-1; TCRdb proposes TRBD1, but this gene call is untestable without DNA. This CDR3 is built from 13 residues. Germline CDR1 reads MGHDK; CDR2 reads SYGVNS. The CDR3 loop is CASSPGSSYEQYF.

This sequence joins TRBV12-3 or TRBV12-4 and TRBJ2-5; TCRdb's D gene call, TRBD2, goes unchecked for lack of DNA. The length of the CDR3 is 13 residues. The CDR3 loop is CASSTGTQETQYF.

CDR3 amino acids: CASSVDPGEVYEQYF. V usage is TRBV9 and J usage is TRBJ2-7. Germline loops: CDR1 SGDLS, CDR2 YYNGEE. The CDR3 consists of 15 residues.

The CDR3 sequence is CASSRTGVFTDTQYF. The J gene is TRBJ2-3, the V gene TRBV2; no DNA is available, so the TRBD1 call from TCRdb remains unchecked. Germline lookup yields CDR1 SNHLY and CDR2 FYNNEI. This CDR3 is built from 15 residues. Complete variable domain (other parts from reference TRBV2 and TRBJ2-3): EPEVTQTPSHQVTQMGQEVILRCVPISNHLYFYWYRQILGQKVEFLVSFYNNEISEKSEIFDDQFSVERPDGSNFTLKIRSTKLEDSAMYFCASSRTGVFTDTQYFGPGTRLTVL.

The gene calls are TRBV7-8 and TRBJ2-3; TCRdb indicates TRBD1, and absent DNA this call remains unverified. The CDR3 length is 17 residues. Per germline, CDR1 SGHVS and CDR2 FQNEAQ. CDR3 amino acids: CASSWIVAGRGTDTQYF.

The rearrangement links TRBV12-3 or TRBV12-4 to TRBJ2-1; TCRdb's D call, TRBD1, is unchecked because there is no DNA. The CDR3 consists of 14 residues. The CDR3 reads CATTSGGSYNEQFF.

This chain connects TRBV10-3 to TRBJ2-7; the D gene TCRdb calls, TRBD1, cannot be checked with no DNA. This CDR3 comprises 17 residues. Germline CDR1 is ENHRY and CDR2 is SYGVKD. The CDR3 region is CAISESIGGTVTYEQYF.

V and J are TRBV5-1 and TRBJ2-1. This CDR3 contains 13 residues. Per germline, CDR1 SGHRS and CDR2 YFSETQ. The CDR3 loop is CASSSRSYNEQFF.

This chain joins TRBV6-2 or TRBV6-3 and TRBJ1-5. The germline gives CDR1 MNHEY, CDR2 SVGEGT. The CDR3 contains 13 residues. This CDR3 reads CASKDNVNQPQHF.

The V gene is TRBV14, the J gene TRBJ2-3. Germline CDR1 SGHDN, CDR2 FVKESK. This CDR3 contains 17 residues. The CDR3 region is CASSQGLVLKSTDTQYF.

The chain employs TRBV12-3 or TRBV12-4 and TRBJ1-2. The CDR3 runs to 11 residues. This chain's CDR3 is CASSFVHGYTF.

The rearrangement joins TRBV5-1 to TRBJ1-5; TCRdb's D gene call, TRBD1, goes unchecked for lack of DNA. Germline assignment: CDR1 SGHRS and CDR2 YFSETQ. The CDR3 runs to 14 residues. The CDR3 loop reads CASSLGQGTQPQHF.

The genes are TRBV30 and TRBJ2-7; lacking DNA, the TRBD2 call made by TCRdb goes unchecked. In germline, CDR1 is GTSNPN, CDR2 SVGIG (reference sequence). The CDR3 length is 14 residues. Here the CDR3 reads CAWSLASGGYEQYF.

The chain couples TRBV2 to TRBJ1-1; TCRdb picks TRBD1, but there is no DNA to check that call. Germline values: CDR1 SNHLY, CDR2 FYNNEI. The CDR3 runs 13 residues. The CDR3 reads CASPPLGLGEAFF.

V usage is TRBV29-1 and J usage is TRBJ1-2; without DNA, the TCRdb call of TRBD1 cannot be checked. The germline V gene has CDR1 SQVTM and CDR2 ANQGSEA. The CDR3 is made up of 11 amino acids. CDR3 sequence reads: CSVDQGDEYTF.